These 7 T cell receptor beta chains share one sample of origin, sequenced in a study of technical replicates of blood from a few donors. Using immunoSEQ multiplex PCR, the repertoire was profiled, and TCRdb retains in-frame clones only, with some absent. This table has some 74,000 clones, roughly 89% appearing once. The source material was T cells isolated from PBMCs. These receptors were collected from a human donor in good health.

Here the CDR3 DNA reads TGTGCCAGCAGCTTTAGCTGGCGGGAGATTGGAGATGAGCAGTTCTTC. Its protein product is CASSFSWREIGDEQFF. The rearrangement joins TRBV5-4 to TRBJ2-1; 7 bases map to TRBD2. V trimming: 2 bases; J trimming: 8 bases; junction bases outside the gene matches: 13. Germline-derived CDR1 and CDR2 are SGHNT and YYREEE (reference sequence). The CDR3 totals 16 residues.

V and J are TRBV2 and TRBJ1-1, with no clear D. The length of the CDR3 is 11 residues. Between the trimmed V and J ends, which lost 10 bases and 0 bases, there was a span of 6 bases. Per the germline V gene, CDR1 is SNHLY and CDR2 is FYNNEI. CDR3 nucleotides: TGTGCCACCCTTATGAACACTGAAGCTTTCTTT. Translated: CATLMNTEAFF.

The V and J genes are TRBV7-8 and TRBJ1-2; D gene ambiguous. The germline V gene has CDR1 SGHVS and CDR2 FQNEAQ. V lost 1 base to trimming and J lost 1 base, with 19 bases between them. The CDR3 consists of 18 residues. CDR3: CASSLVRSLYSNNYGYTF. The CDR3 DNA sequence: TGTGCCAGCAGCTTAGTGCGGTCTCTGTATTCCAATAACTATGGCTACACCTTC.

This sequence joins TRBV18 and TRBJ1-2, with D uncertain. Germline V gene lookup returns CDR1 KGHSH and CDR2 LQKENI. This CDR3 has 12 amino acids. V was cut by 3 bases and J by 7 bases, with 9 bases left in between. DNA of the CDR3: TGTGCCAGCTCACCCGGGGAAGCTGGCTACACCTTC. Residues: CASSPGEAGYTF.

The CDR3 spells CASSLDREITEAFF. The CDR3 coding sequence is TGCGCCAGCAGCTTGGACAGGGAAATAACTGAAGCTTTCTTT. This sequence joins TRBV5-1 and TRBJ1-1, with a possible D match to TRBD1 (6 bases). Germline assignment: CDR1 SGHRS and CDR2 YFSETQ. Trimming removed 0 bases at V and 5 bases at J, with 11 bases between. This CDR3 region has 14 residues.

The J gene is TRBJ2-5, the V gene TRBV6-5, with a possible D match to TRBD1 (6 bases). CDR1 is MNHEY, CDR2 SVGAGI, per germline. This CDR3 has 14 residues. With 0 bases removed from V and 4 bases from J, the gap between germline ends came to 9 bases. Here the CDR3 DNA reads TGTGCCAGCAGTTACTCCCAGGGGAGAGAGACCCAGTACTTC. Amino acid sequence: CASSYSQGRETQYF.

The chain recombines TRBV7-8 with TRBJ2-3; D gene uncertain. Germline lookup yields CDR1 SGHVS and CDR2 FQNEAQ. The CDR3 is 17 residues long. Between the trimmed V and J ends, which lost 3 bases and 2 bases, there was a span of 18 bases. CDR3 sequence: CASSFIQLGGNTDTQYF. DNA for the CDR3: TGTGCCAGCAGCTTCATTCAGCTTGGCGGTAACACAGATACGCAGTATTTT.